The 20 T cell receptor beta chains given below trace back to one sample, sequenced in a study of blood T cell repertoires in COVID-19. Clones were sequenced by immunoSEQ multiplex PCR, and TCRdb holds only the in-frame ones, with some missing. The sample contains more than 300,000 clones, about 90% of which appear only once. Sequencing used PBMCs or T cells enriched from blood (not recorded which). The receptors derive from a woman between 25 and 40 years old who had recovered from COVID-19.

This chain joins TRBV10-3 and TRBJ1-5; D not resolved. From germline, CDR1 is ENHRY and CDR2 SYGVKD. V was pared by 4 bases and J by 8 bases, with 12 bases between. This CDR3 spans 13 amino acids. The CDR3 DNA reads TGTGCCATCAGTGCGGGCCCGGAGGAGCCCCAGCATTTT. Translation gives CAISAGPEEPQHF.

CDR3 sequence: CASSPPGQAEAFF. In DNA form, the CDR3 reads TGTGCCAGCTCACCACCGGGGCAGGCAGAAGCTTTCTTT. This chain connects TRBV18 to TRBJ1-1; tentatively, D is TRBD1 (5 bases). This CDR3 contains 13 residues. V shed 0 bases and J shed 8 bases, with 10 bases lying between them. Germline CDR1 and CDR2: KGHSH and LQKENI.

This clone occurred once. V is TRBV4-1 and J is TRBJ1-1, with TRBD1 identical over 7 bases. The CDR3 contains 14 residues. Germline V gives CDR1 MGHRA, CDR2 YSYEKL. The ends lost 3 bases at V and 6 bases at J; junction bases unmatched: 7. This chain's CDR3 is CASSHSTGVSEAFF. In nucleotides, the CDR3 is TGCGCCAGCAGCCATTCTACAGGGGTGTCTGAAGCTTTCTTT.

The chain combines TRBV4-3 with TRBJ1-1; D not resolved. V dropped 3 bases and J dropped 4 bases, with 12 bases sitting between them. The CDR3 has 14 amino acids. From germline, CDR1 is LGHNA and CDR2 YSLEER. The CDR3 DNA reads TGCGCCAGCAGCCATCCAGCAGCGGGCACTGAAGCTTTCTTT. This sequence encodes CASSHPAAGTEAFF.

The chain recombines TRBV12-5 with TRBJ2-5; weak D call: TRBD1 (5 bases). CDR3 length: 14 amino acids. The germline V gene encodes CDR1 LGHNT and CDR2 FRNRAP. The V gene lost 4 bases and the J gene lost 4 bases, with 13 bases spanning the gap. The CDR3 region is CASGYDIGAETQYF. The CDR3 DNA sequence: TGTGCTAGTGGTTATGACATTGGGGCAGAGACCCAGTACTTC.

The chain is built from TRBV6-1 and TRBJ1-1, with 12 positions matching TRBD1. V trimming: 6 bases; J trimming: 0 bases; junction bases outside the gene matches: 14. CDR1 is MNHNS, CDR2 SASEGT, per germline. CDR3 length equals 19 residues. The CDR3 protein is CASRERDRGLGGLNTEAFF. DNA of the CDR3: TGTGCCAGCAGAGAACGGGACAGGGGGCTAGGGGGTCTGAACACTGAAGCTTTCTTT.

The V gene is TRBV12-3 or TRBV12-4, the J gene TRBJ1-1; D might be TRBD1 (5 bases). V lost 6 bases and J lost 7, with 12 bases in between. This CDR3 is 12 amino acids long. The CDR3 bases are TGTGCCAGCAGCCGCAGGGTTAATGAAGCTTTCTTT. This codes for CASSRRVNEAFF.

The chain couples TRBV10-3 to TRBJ2-4; 8 positions match TRBD1. The CDR3 consists of 13 residues. J lost 8 bases, V lost 6 bases, and 6 bases had no gene match. Germline V gives CDR1 ENHRY, CDR2 SYGVKD. This chain's CDR3 is CAIRPDREDIQYF. CDR3 DNA sequence: TGTGCCATCAGACCGGACAGGGAGGACATTCAGTACTTC.

This chain connects TRBV19 to TRBJ2-7, with TRBD1 matching over 11 bases. Germline-derived CDR1 and CDR2 are LNHDA and SQIVND (reference sequence). The CDR3 runs 16 residues. Trimming cost V 1 base and J 7 bases; bases outside gene matches: 9. The CDR3 DNA reads as TGTGCCAGTAGTATAGCCTACCGGGACAGGGGGAGTGAGCAGTACTTC. This sequence encodes CASSIAYRDRGSEQYF.

The rearrangement joins TRBV7-9 to TRBJ1-2, with 10 bases lining up with TRBD1. CDR1 and CDR2 from the germline V gene are SEHNR and FQNEAQ (reference sequence). The CDR3 totals 15 residues. Unmatched junction bases numbered 10, after V lost 4 bases and J lost 8 bases. For the CDR3, the DNA is TGTGCCAGCAGCTCCGGCCCTGGGACAGGGGACGGCTACACCTTC. Translation gives CASSSGPGTGDGYTF.

The rearrangement links TRBV5-1 to TRBJ1-4; tentatively, D is TRBD1 (6 bases). This CDR3 has 14 amino acids. Germline values: CDR1 SGHRS, CDR2 YFSETQ. Trimming took off 6 bases at V and 3 bases at J, with 12 bases between the two ends. The DNA for the CDR3 is TGCGCCAGCAACAAGGGGGGGTCTAATGAAAAACTGTTTTTT. Translation: CASNKGGSNEKLFF. Complete variable domain (other parts from reference TRBV5-1 and TRBJ1-4): KAGVTQTPRYLIKTRGQQVTLSCSPISGHRSVSWYQQTPGQGLQFLFEYFSETQRNKGNFPGRFSGRQFSNSRSEMNVSTLELGDSALYLCASNKGGSNEKLFFGSGTQLSVL.

The CDR3 reads CASSTGLAGVGTQYF. The CDR3 nucleotides read TGTGCCAGCAGCACGGGACTAGCGGGGGTGGGTACGCAGTATTTT. The chain employs TRBV3-1 (or the pseudogene TRBV3-2) and TRBJ2-3; 14 bases match TRBD2. The ends lost 5 bases at V and 8 bases at J; junction bases unmatched: 6. The CDR3 is 15 residues long. Germline V gene data show CDR1 as LGHDT and CDR2 as YNNKEL (reference sequence).

The gene calls are TRBV5-4 and TRBJ2-1, with TRBD2 matching over 7 bases. This CDR3 contains 14 residues. V shed 6 bases and J 1 base; nucleotides not matched to a gene: 4. Germline V gene data show CDR1 as SGHNT and CDR2 as YYREEE (reference sequence). The CDR3 region is CASTSGGSYNEQFF. In DNA form, the CDR3 reads TGTGCCAGCACCTCGGGGGGATCCTACAATGAGCAGTTCTTC.

This chain joins TRBV2 and TRBJ2-1, with 7 bases fitting TRBD1. Germline loops: CDR1 SNHLY, CDR2 FYNNEI. V lost 2 bases, J lost 8 bases, and 9 bases stayed unmatched. There are 15 residues in the CDR3. CDR3 sequence: CASSERTGAVYEQFF. In DNA, the CDR3 is TGTGCCAGCAGTGAACGGACAGGAGCTGTGTATGAGCAGTTCTTC. The variable domain in full, completed from reference TRBV2 and TRBJ2-1, reads EPEVTQTPSHQVTQMGQEVILRCVPISNHLYFYWYRQILGQKVEFLVSFYNNEISEKSEIFDDQFSVERPDGSNFTLKIRSTKLEDSAMYFCASSERTGAVYEQFFGPGTRLTVL.

The V call is TRBV5-1, the J call TRBJ1-4; the D is unclear. V lost 4 bases and J 8 bases, leaving 15 bases between the germline ends. The CDR3 runs to 14 residues. CDR1 is SGHRS and CDR2 is YFSETQ in the germline V gene. The CDR3 DNA reads as TGCGCCAGCAGCCGGGGTGGGGTCGGAGAAAAACTGTTTTTT. It is translated as CASSRGGVGEKLFF.

The table lists this clone with a count of one. V gene TRBV27 combines with J gene TRBJ2-2; 8 positions agree with TRBD1. V gave up 3 bases and J gave up 5 bases; unmatched junction bases: 17. Germline assignment: CDR1 MNHEY and CDR2 SMNVEV (reference sequence). CDR3 size: 19 residues. CDR3 in amino acids: CASSLRAGGAPSRTGELFF. The CDR3, as DNA: TGTGCCAGCAGTTTGCGGGCAGGGGGCGCCCCGAGTAGAACCGGGGAGCTGTTTTTT.

The chain has TRBV5-1 and TRBJ1-6; TRBD1 matches 9 bases. The CDR3 length is 18 residues. Trimming at V came to 4 bases and at J to 0 bases, leaving 8 bases not matched to a gene. CDR1 and CDR2 (germline): SGHRS, YFSETQ. The CDR3 spells CASSKGQGSSSYNSPLHF. The CDR3, as DNA: TGCGCCAGCAGCAAAGGACAGGGGTCGAGCTCCTATAATTCACCCCTCCACTTT.

The chain carries TRBV27 and TRBJ1-1, with 8 nucleotides matching TRBD1. Trimming cost V 5 bases and J 4 bases; bases outside gene matches: 18. CDR3 length equals 18 residues. Germline CDR1 is MNHEY and CDR2 is SMNVEV (reference sequence). DNA of the CDR3: TGTGCCAGCAGTCAAAACCGGGACAGGAGGGGCCCGAGCACTGAAGCTTTCTTT. Translated: CASSQNRDRRGPSTEAFF.

CDR3 DNA sequence: TGCGCCAGCATGCCCCGGACAGGGGGCACCGGGGAGCTGTTTTTT. It codes for CASMPRTGGTGELFF. The chain recombines TRBV5-1 with TRBJ2-2; 10 nucleotides agree with TRBD1. CDR3 length: 15 amino acids. Germline V lookup: CDR1 SGHRS, CDR2 YFSETQ. The trim removed 6 bases at V and 4 bases at J, leaving 6 bases unmatched. The full variable domain, its missing parts supplied by reference TRBV5-1 and TRBJ2-2, is KAGVTQTPRYLIKTRGQQVTLSCSPISGHRSVSWYQQTPGQGLQFLFEYFSETQRNKGNFPGRFSGRQFSNSRSEMNVSTLELGDSALYLCASMPRTGGTGELFFGEGSRLTVL.

This chain joins TRBV7-8 and TRBJ1-5; 8 nucleotides align to TRBD1. J gave up 4 bases and V 5 bases, and 4 bases lay outside the gene matches. Germline CDR1 SGHVS, CDR2 FQNEAQ. CDR3 size: 14 residues. CDR3 sequence reads: CASSPRQGNQPQHF. DNA for the CDR3: TGTGCCAGCAGCCCCCGACAGGGGAATCAGCCCCAGCATTTT. Together with reference TRBV7-8 and TRBJ1-5, the CDR3 gives the full variable domain: GAGVSQSPRYKVAKRGQDVALRCDPISGHVSLFWYQQALGQGPEFLTYFQNEAQLDKSGLPSDRFFAERPEGSVSTLKIQRTQQEDSAVYLCASSPRQGNQPQHFGDGTRLSIL.